This T cell receptor (beta chain) was captured by sequencing in a study of beta chain features in type 1 diabetes. Study summary: Sorted cells examined across all samples numbered around 110,000,000.

Findings and caveats of the study: PCR might pick shorter templates more often, in the same way for patients and controls. Type 1 diabetes patients had VDJ junctions that carried fewer insertions and more deletions. Type 1 diabetes patients had moderately but significantly shorter TCRB CDR3s in all four CD4+ subsets.

Trimming cost V 7 bases and J 9 bases, with 12 bases left between them. The germline V gene encodes CDR1 GTSNPN and CDR2 SVGIG (reference sequence). The CDR3 runs 10 residues. Expressed TCRB transcripts were sequenced because the isolated RNA had all been reverse transcribed beforehand. TCRdb's copy holds only in-frame clones and misses some; the assay was immunoSEQ multiplex PCR. Of hundreds of thousands of clones listed, about 14% are singletons. With respect to this clone: The antigen is undetermined.

What was sequenced was central memory CD4+ T cells from blood. This chain links TRBV30 with TRBJ1-2, with D unresolved. This clonotype was sampled from a man aged 25 to 40 in good health. The CDR3 DNA reads as TGTGCCTCCGAGGGTGGCAGCTACACCTTC. It is translated as CASEGGSYTF.